A single sample gave rise to the 25 T cell receptor beta chains below, sequenced in a study of Ad26.COV2.S vaccination and SARS-CoV-2 variants. Specified treatment: some 19 received Ad26.COV2.S at low or high dose, single or two shots; about five received placebo; per-sample allocation not given. Day 63 following the first vaccine or placebo injection was when the samples were taken. Data came from immunoSEQ multiplex PCR; TCRdb stores just in-frame clones and leaves some out. The sample holds a few hundred thousand clones, about 90% seen once. This specimen was peripheral blood, taken in a trial of Ad26.COV2.S vaccine versus placebo. Receptors were obtained from a person between 18 and 60 years old who received the Ad26.COV2.S COVID-19 vaccine or a placebo.

The chain joins TRBV6-5 to TRBJ2-1; D may be TRBD1 (5 bases). Trimming took 2 bases from V and 6 from J, leaving 8 bases between them. CDR3 length: 13 residues. Per germline, CDR1 MNHEY and CDR2 SVGAGI. CDR3: CASSYKGFNEQFF. The CDR3 nucleotides read TGTGCCAGCAGTTACAAGGGGTTCAATGAGCAGTTCTTC.

The J gene is TRBJ1-1, the V gene TRBV7-9; D gene unclear. V lost 6 bases and J 1 base, leaving 9 bases between the germline ends. This CDR3 is built from 13 residues. Germline CDR1 SEHNR, CDR2 FQNEAQ (reference sequence). CDR3 in amino acids: CASSFRWNTEAFF. CDR3 in DNA: TGTGCCAGCAGTTTCCGGTGGAACACTGAAGCTTTCTTT.

The V call is TRBV19, the J call TRBJ2-2; TRBD1 matches at 9 bases. Germline values: CDR1 LNHDA, CDR2 SQIVND (reference sequence). The CDR3 covers 17 residues. The J segment lost 2 bases and the V segment lost 5 bases, leaving 9 bases of the junction unmatched. CDR3 bases: TGTGCCAGTAGTGGCCGGACAGGGGACCCTAACACCGGGGAGCTGTTTTTT. Its protein is CASSGRTGDPNTGELFF.

The chain is built from TRBV24-1 and TRBJ2-1; a possible D gene is TRBD1 (5 bases). The V gene lost 6 bases and the J gene lost 6 bases, with 14 bases spanning the gap. The germline gives CDR1 KGHDR, CDR2 SFDVKD. CDR3 length: 14 residues. The CDR3: CATSTGGATNEQFF. DNA of the CDR3: TGTGCCACCAGTACGGGTGGGGCCACCAATGAGCAGTTCTTC.

This chain links TRBV2 with TRBJ1-6, with unresolved D. Trimming left V 6 bases short and J 7 bases short, with 16 bases between. CDR1 and CDR2 (germline): SNHLY, FYNNEI. This CDR3 spans 15 amino acids. CDR3 coding DNA: TGTGCCAGCAGGCCTCTTGAAGCCCTAAATTCACCCCTCCACTTT. The encoded protein is CASRPLEALNSPLHF. The full variable domain, rest sourced from reference TRBV2 and TRBJ1-6, is EPEVTQTPSHQVTQMGQEVILRCVPISNHLYFYWYRQILGQKVEFLVSFYNNEISEKSEIFDDQFSVERPDGSNFTLKIRSTKLEDSAMYFCASRPLEALNSPLHFGNGTRLTVT.

The chain employs TRBV4-2 and TRBJ1-1; perhaps TRBD1 as D (6 bases). Per germline, CDR1 LGHNA and CDR2 YNFKEQ. Trimming took 3 bases from V and 1 from J, leaving 21 bases between them. The CDR3 sequence is 18 residues long. This CDR3 is CASSQGPGGGPRNTEAFF. Written as DNA, the CDR3 is TGTGCCAGCAGCCAGGGACCGGGGGGGGGCCCTAGGAACACTGAAGCTTTCTTT.

The rearrangement joins TRBV5-4 to TRBJ2-1, with 8 bases lining up with TRBD2. The CDR3 covers 15 residues. CDR1 is SGHNT, CDR2 YYREEE, per germline (reference sequence). Trimming took 0 bases from V and 5 from J; bases not matched to a gene: 4. This chain's CDR3 is CASSLVAGPNNEQFF. The DNA of the CDR3 is TGTGCCAGCAGCTTGGTAGCGGGGCCAAACAATGAGCAGTTCTTC.

The genes are TRBV25-1 and TRBJ1-5; D is possibly TRBD1 (5 bases). V was pared by 7 bases and J by 1 base, with 14 bases between. Germline V gene sequence: CDR1 MGHDK, CDR2 SYGVNS. This CDR3 is built from 15 residues. CDR3 amino acids: CASTDSRQSNQPQHF. CDR3 DNA sequence: TGTGCCAGCACTGATTCCAGACAGAGCAATCAGCCCCAGCATTTT.

This clone was picked up a small number of times. The chain has TRBV4-3 and TRBJ1-3; D perhaps matches TRBD1 (6 bases). Trimming removed 1 base at V and 0 bases at J, with 13 bases between. The CDR3 sequence is 17 residues long. Germline V gene sequence: CDR1 LGHNA, CDR2 YSLEER. In DNA, the CDR3 is TGCGCCAGCAGCCAAGGGACAGAAAGTTTCTCTGGAAACACCATATATTTT. It yields the protein CASSQGTESFSGNTIYF.

The chain uses TRBV2 and TRBJ2-1; maybe TRBD1 (6 bases). The germline V and J ends were trimmed by 3 bases and 0 bases, with 9 bases remaining between them. The germline V gene encodes CDR1 SNHLY and CDR2 FYNNEI. The CDR3 length is 15 residues. The CDR3 bases are TGTGCCAGCAGTGAGGGGGCTAGCTCCTACAATGAGCAGTTCTTC. Its protein product is CASSEGASSYNEQFF.

The CDR3 bases are TGTGCCAGCAGCTTGGACAGACGGGGAAACACCATATATTTT. It is translated as CASSLDRRGNTIYF. This chain joins TRBV5-5 and TRBJ1-3; unclear D gene. Trimming removed 0 bases at V and 4 bases at J, with 8 bases between. The germline V gene encodes CDR1 SGHKS and CDR2 YYEKEE (reference sequence). CDR3 length: 14 amino acids.

The J gene is TRBJ2-2, the V gene TRBV2; no clear D. The CDR3 runs 13 residues. Trimming pared 4 bases from V and 5 bases from J, leaving 8 bases between. Germline V CDR1 and CDR2: SNHLY, FYNNEI. The CDR3 here is CASSGAETGELFF. The DNA of the CDR3 is TGTGCCAGCAGTGGTGCCGAGACCGGGGAGCTGTTTTTT.

The chain has TRBV7-9 and TRBJ1-2, with a possible D match to TRBD1 (5 bases). The germline gives CDR1 SEHNR, CDR2 FQNEAQ (reference sequence). The ends were cut back, 2 bases at V and 6 bases at J, with 13 bases in the middle. CDR3 length: 14 amino acids. Here the CDR3 DNA reads TGTGCCAGCAGCTTATCGGGGGGGTCGGATGGCTACACCTTC. This sequence encodes CASSLSGGSDGYTF. Looking up the rest from reference TRBV7-9 and TRBJ1-2 gives the full variable domain: DTGVSQNPRHKITKRGQNVTFRCDPISEHNRLYWYRQTLGQGPEFLTYFQNEAQLEKSRLLSDRFSAERPKGSFSTLEIQRTEQGDSAMYLCASSLSGGSDGYTFGSGTRLTVV.

Note on this clone: This specimen includes other DNA sequences encoding the same CDR3. The chain has TRBV18 and TRBJ1-1, with D unresolved. This CDR3 has 12 residues. Trimming shortened V by 1 base and J by 1 base, and 1 base separated the two germline ends. Germline CDR1 reads KGHSH; CDR2 reads LQKENI. The chain's CDR3 is CASSPQNTEAFF. The CDR3 DNA is TGTGCCAGCTCACCACAGAACACTGAAGCTTTCTTT. Filled out from reference TRBV18 and TRBJ1-1, the complete variable domain reads NAGVMQNPRHLVRRRGQEARLRCSPMKGHSHVYWYRQLPEEGLKFMVYLQKENIIDESGMPKERFSAEFPKEGPSILRIQQVVRGDSAAYFCASSPQNTEAFFGQGTRLTVV.

The chain carries TRBV18 and TRBJ1-1, with no clear D. This CDR3 has 13 residues. Germline V CDR1 and CDR2: KGHSH, LQKENI. The V end was cut by 3 bases, the J end by 7 bases, with 12 bases between. The CDR3 spells CASSPAFRDEAFF. Written as DNA, the CDR3 is TGTGCCAGCTCACCGGCCTTTAGGGATGAAGCTTTCTTT.

The V gene is TRBV7-2, the J gene TRBJ2-1, with D possibly being TRBD2 (6 bases). CDR1 and CDR2 from the germline V gene are SGHTA and FQGNSA. Trimming removed 1 base from V and 8 bases from J, with 9 bases in between. The CDR3 sequence is 13 residues long. In nucleotides, the CDR3 is TGTGCCAGCAGCTTAGTGGGGGGAGATGAGCAGTTCTTC. Translation: CASSLVGGDEQFF. Together with reference TRBV7-2 and TRBJ2-1, the CDR3 gives the full variable domain: GAGVSQSPSNKVTEKGKDVELRCDPISGHTALYWYRQSLGQGLEFLIYFQGNSAPDKSGLPSDRFSAERTGGSVSTLTIQRTQQEDSAVYLCASSLVGGDEQFFGPGTRLTVL.

The chain has TRBV14 and TRBJ2-1; TRBD2 aligns across 16 bases. The germline V gene encodes CDR1 SGHDN and CDR2 FVKESK. The CDR3 is made up of 18 amino acids. With V trimmed by 3 bases and J by 1 base, 3 bases remained unmatched. CDR3 coding DNA: TGTGCCAGCAGCCATCCGGGACTAGCGGGGGGGTCCTACAATGAGCAGTTCTTC. It translates to CASSHPGLAGGSYNEQFF.

The genes are TRBV6-2 or TRBV6-3 and TRBJ2-5; 11 nucleotides line up with TRBD2. The CDR3 covers 16 residues. Germline V gives CDR1 MNHEY, CDR2 SVGEGT. The V and J ends lost 6 bases and 5 bases, in that order; junction bases with no gene match: 11. The DNA of the CDR3 is TGTGCCAGCAGCCCCCACCGACTAGCGGGAAGGGAGACCCAGTACTTC. Its protein is CASSPHRLAGRETQYF.

The rearrangement joins TRBV5-1 to TRBJ2-7; TRBD2 matches 10 bases. This CDR3 has 15 amino acids. Trimming removed 4 bases from V and 2 bases from J; junction bases left unmatched: 6. CDR1 and CDR2 (germline): SGHRS, YFSETQ. Written as DNA, the CDR3 is TGCGCCAGCAGCCTAGGACTAGCGGAGACCTACGAGCAGTACTTC. This translates into CASSLGLAETYEQYF. Complete variable domain (other parts from reference TRBV5-1 and TRBJ2-7): KAGVTQTPRYLIKTRGQQVTLSCSPISGHRSVSWYQQTPGQGLQFLFEYFSETQRNKGNFPGRFSGRQFSNSRSEMNVSTLELGDSALYLCASSLGLAETYEQYFGPGTRLTVT.

This clone was detected only once. This chain uses TRBV20-1 with TRBJ1-4, with D hard to call. CDR1 is DFQATT and CDR2 is SNEGSKA in the germline V gene (reference sequence). Trimming removed 3 bases from V and 8 bases from J, with 7 bases in between. The CDR3 runs to 11 residues. The CDR3, as DNA: TGCAGTGCTAGTTTCAGGGAAAAACTGTTTTTT. This encodes CSASFREKLFF.

V and J are TRBV7-2 and TRBJ2-3, with D maybe TRBD1 (6 bases). Germline V gene lookup returns CDR1 SGHTA and CDR2 FQGNSA. The CDR3 totals 15 residues. V was trimmed by 2 bases and J by 4 bases, leaving 13 bases between them. CDR3 in DNA: TGTGCCAGCAGCTTATGGACAGCCGATGCAGATACGCAGTATTTT. The encoded protein is CASSLWTADADTQYF.

The chain has TRBV11-2 and TRBJ2-2; the D is unclear. Germline V gene lookup returns CDR1 SGHAT and CDR2 FQNNGV. Trimming removed 5 bases from V and 6 bases from J, with 10 bases in between. The CDR3 has 13 amino acids. Written as DNA, the CDR3 is TGTGCCAGCAGCCTTCGGGTGGCCGGGGAGCTGTTTTTT. This encodes CASSLRVAGELFF.

The CDR3 DNA is TGTGCCAGCAGCTGGGCGGGGCAAGAGACCCAGTACTTC. This translates into CASSWAGQETQYF. This sequence joins TRBV5-5 and TRBJ2-5, with D maybe TRBD2 (6 bases). The CDR3 spans 13 residues. Germline V gene data show CDR1 as SGHKS and CDR2 as YYEKEE (reference sequence). Trimming left V 3 bases short and J 2 bases short, with 8 bases between.

The chain is built from TRBV7-9 and TRBJ1-1; 10 nucleotides line up with TRBD1. Looked up from germline, CDR1 is SEHNR and CDR2 is FQNEAQ (reference sequence). The CDR3 sequence is 15 residues long. With V trimmed by 3 bases and J by 2 bases, 3 bases remained unmatched. The CDR3 is CASSLGTGANTEAFF. For the CDR3, the DNA is TGTGCCAGCAGCTTGGGGACAGGGGCCAACACTGAAGCTTTCTTT.

The rearrangement links TRBV9 to TRBJ1-5; the D is unclear. Trimming removed 1 base from V and 6 bases from J, with 8 bases in between. CDR3 size: 13 residues. Germline CDR1 SGDLS, CDR2 YYNGEE. This chain's CDR3 is CASSVQDGQPQHF. The DNA of the CDR3 is TGTGCCAGCAGCGTACAGGACGGTCAGCCCCAGCATTTT.